The 6 T cell receptor beta chains given below trace back to one sample, sequenced in a study of graft-versus-host responses after intestinal transplantation (dated by TCRdb to the early 2020s). These receptors have no identified antigens. In light of the paper, this sample's time point label describes: cells obtained before transplantation from donor or recipient. Library preparation employed the immunoSEQ multiplex PCR assay. TCRdb mirrors the immuneACCESS table, restricted to in-frame sequences. Some clones are absent from its copies; in checked studies, under half trace to an unresolved V gene, and the reason for the others is unknown. The sample data list just over 70,000 clones, and 84% of these were observed just once. The ten largest clones capture around 0.37% of the sample. The specimen was unstimulated CD4+ T cells sorted from spleen or lymph node cells, collected before transplant. Every receptor here comes from a human donor who was the organ donor for an intestinal transplant.

The V call is TRBV9, the J call TRBJ2-1, with TRBD2 as a possible D gene (5 bases). The CDR3 length is 17 residues. Germline V gene data show CDR1 as SGDLS and CDR2 as YYNGEE. Trimming pared 4 bases from V and 0 bases from J, leaving 17 bases between. CDR3 in amino acids: CASSPSLFPSSYNEQFF. The CDR3, as DNA: TGTGCCAGCAGCCCTAGCCTCTTCCCTAGCTCCTACAATGAGCAGTTCTTC. Together with reference TRBV9 and TRBJ2-1, the CDR3 gives the full variable domain: DSGVTQTPKHLITATGQRVTLRCSPRSGDLSVYWYQQSLDQGLQFLIQYYNGEERAKGNILERFSAQQFPDLHSELNLSSLELGDSALYFCASSPSLFPSSYNEQFFGPGTRLTVL.

The chain joins TRBV5-4 to TRBJ2-3; 8 nucleotides align to TRBD1. CDR1 and CDR2 from the germline V gene are SGHNT and YYREEE (reference sequence). J was trimmed by 5 bases and V by 6 bases; bases with no gene match: 5. The length of the CDR3 is 13 residues. In nucleotides, the CDR3 is TGTGCCAGCACCAGGGGGCGAGGAGATACGCAGTATTTT. Its translation is CASTRGRGDTQYF.

This chain's CDR3 is CASSYFGRRETQYF. DNA for the CDR3: TGTGCCAGCAGTTATTTTGGGAGGCGGGAGACCCAGTACTTC. The chain is built from TRBV27 and TRBJ2-5; TRBD2 might be the D (6 bases). Germline V CDR1 and CDR2: MNHEY, SMNVEV (reference sequence). The CDR3 runs to 14 residues. V was trimmed by 4 bases and J by 5 bases, leaving 14 bases between them.

V gene TRBV7-8 combines with J gene TRBJ2-1; 13 bases map to TRBD2. There are 16 residues in the CDR3. V shed 7 bases and J 7 bases; nucleotides not matched to a gene: 10. Looked up from germline, CDR1 is SGHVS and CDR2 is FQNEAQ. This CDR3 reads CASTPGSGLAGNEQFF. The CDR3 DNA reads as TGTGCCAGCACCCCCGGTTCGGGACTAGCGGGGAATGAGCAGTTCTTC.

V and J are TRBV6-1 and TRBJ2-5; a weak D match, TRBD2 (5 bases). Germline V CDR1 and CDR2: MNHNS, SASEGT. V was cut by 5 bases and J by 4 bases, with 17 bases left in between. The CDR3 runs to 15 residues. The CDR3 sequence is CASSWGVGLGETQYF. In nucleotides, the CDR3 is TGTGCCAGCAGTTGGGGAGTGGGTCTGGGAGAGACCCAGTACTTC.

The rearrangement joins TRBV18 to TRBJ2-2; 8 bases match TRBD1. The CDR3 is 15 residues long. Germline-derived CDR1 and CDR2 are KGHSH and LQKENI. V shed 6 bases and J 0 bases; nucleotides not matched to a gene: 3. The CDR3 coding sequence is TGTGCCAGCTCCGCGGACAGGGCGAACACCGGGGAGCTGTTTTTT. Translating gives CASSADRANTGELFF.